The 6 T cell receptor beta chains below were found in one sample sequenced in a study of cytomegalovirus exposure and HLA in healthy donors. PCR involved 60 Vbeta and 13 Jbeta primers. Sequencing was performed with immunoSEQ multiplex PCR; in TCRdb, only in-frame clones are kept and a portion is missing. The top ten hold around 2% of the sample, which has around 150,000 clones, around 85% seen once. Sequencing used PBMCs. The receptors stem from a human donor in good health.

V gene TRBV5-1 combines with J gene TRBJ2-7; 7 nucleotides line up with TRBD1. After removal of 0 bases from V and 1 base from J, the junction contained 1 base not matched to a gene. The CDR3 runs 14 residues. Germline V gene lookup returns CDR1 SGHRS and CDR2 YFSETQ. This CDR3 reads CASSLGQGSYEQYF. CDR3 in DNA: TGCGCCAGCAGCTTGGGACAGGGTTCCTACGAGCAGTACTTC.

This chain links TRBV9 with TRBJ1-2; 7 bases agree with TRBD1. J gave up 5 bases and V 3 bases, and 7 bases lay outside the gene matches. In germline, CDR1 is SGDLS, CDR2 YYNGEE. The CDR3 runs 14 residues. The CDR3 spells CASSDRQGFYGYTF. The CDR3 coding sequence is TGTGCCAGCAGCGATAGACAGGGATTTTATGGCTACACCTTC.

The chain links TRBV28 to TRBJ2-1; D is perhaps TRBD2 (7 bases). This CDR3 comprises 13 residues. The germline V and J ends were trimmed by 2 bases and 9 bases, with 11 bases remaining between them. Germline values: CDR1 MDHEN, CDR2 SYDVKM. The CDR3 region is CASSLGGAGEQFF. In nucleotides, the CDR3 is TGTGCCAGCAGTTTAGGGGGGGCCGGTGAGCAGTTCTTC.

The table lists this clone with a count of one. The J gene is TRBJ1-2, the V gene TRBV15, with 7 positions matching TRBD1. Germline loops: CDR1 LNHNV, CDR2 YYDKDF (reference sequence). The CDR3 has 14 amino acids. V lost 0 bases and J lost 4; bases outside the gene matches: 2. In DNA, the CDR3 is TGTGCCACCAGCAGAGATCCAGGGGGCTATGGCTACACCTTC. This encodes CATSRDPGGYGYTF.

This clone was counted a single time. V usage is TRBV7-9 and J usage is TRBJ1-1; D uncertain. CDR1 SEHNR and CDR2 FQNEAQ come from the germline V gene (reference sequence). The germline V and J ends were trimmed by 5 bases and 0 bases, with 22 bases remaining between them. The CDR3 has 18 amino acids. The CDR3 DNA reads as TGTGCCAGCAGCCCATTACAGTATGTAAACTCAATGAACACTGAAGCTTTCTTT. As protein: CASSPLQYVNSMNTEAFF.

This chain joins TRBV4-3 and TRBJ2-5; D perhaps matches TRBD2 (6 bases). Germline V gene lookup returns CDR1 LGHNA and CDR2 YSLEER. The CDR3 length is 15 residues. Trimming removed 1 base at V and 4 bases at J, with 13 bases between. CDR3: CASSQAGRRGETQYF. CDR3 coding DNA: TGCGCCAGCAGCCAAGCGGGACGGCGGGGAGAGACCCAGTACTTC.